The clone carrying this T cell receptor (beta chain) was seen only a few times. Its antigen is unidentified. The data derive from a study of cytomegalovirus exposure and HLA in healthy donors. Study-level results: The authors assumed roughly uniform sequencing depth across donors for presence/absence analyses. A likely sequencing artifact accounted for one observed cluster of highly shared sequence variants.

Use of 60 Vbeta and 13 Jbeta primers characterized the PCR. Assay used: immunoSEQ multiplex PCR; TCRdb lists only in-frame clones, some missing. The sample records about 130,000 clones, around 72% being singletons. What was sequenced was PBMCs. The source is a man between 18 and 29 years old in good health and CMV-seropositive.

CDR3 residues: CASSLTTYEQYF. CDR3 sequence (DNA): TGTGCCAGCAGCCTGACTACCTACGAGCAGTACTTC. The gene calls are TRBV28 and TRBJ2-7, with a weak D call TRBD2 (5 bases). Germline V CDR1 and CDR2: MDHEN, SYDVKM. The CDR3 is 12 amino acids. The germline V and J ends were trimmed by 6 bases and 2 bases, with 8 bases remaining between them.